The clone carrying this TCR beta chain was found a few times. Other nucleotide sequences in the sample specify the same CDR3. This entry comes from a study of blood T cell repertoires in COVID-19. Overall study: Some COVID-19 samples were acute and others convalescent; all came from the United States, Italy and Spain. PBMCs, B-cell-depleted T cells, or T cells provided the cDNA or gDNA that made up the material.

Study processing details: Scientists estimated how many nucleated cells there were by amplifying reference gene primers. Here immunoSEQ multiplex PCR was the method, and the copy in TCRdb shows in-frame clones only, minus some. V, J and clone size derive from that table, while D and trimming were established from the DNA sequence. Among about 150,000 clones listed, around 81% were seen once. Germline trimming cut 6 bases from V and 2 bases from J; bases unmatched to any gene: 3. The CDR3 runs to 14 residues. CDR1 and CDR2 (germline): SGHTA, FQGNSA. The source material was peripheral blood. The chain couples TRBV7-2 to TRBJ1-3; TRBD1 matches 8 bases. This receptor was taken from a woman aged 45-60 years with acute or convalescent COVID-19. CDR3 region: CASSLQGAGNTIYF. The CDR3 DNA follows: TGTGCCAGCAGTTTACAGGGGGCTGGAAACACCATATATTTT.